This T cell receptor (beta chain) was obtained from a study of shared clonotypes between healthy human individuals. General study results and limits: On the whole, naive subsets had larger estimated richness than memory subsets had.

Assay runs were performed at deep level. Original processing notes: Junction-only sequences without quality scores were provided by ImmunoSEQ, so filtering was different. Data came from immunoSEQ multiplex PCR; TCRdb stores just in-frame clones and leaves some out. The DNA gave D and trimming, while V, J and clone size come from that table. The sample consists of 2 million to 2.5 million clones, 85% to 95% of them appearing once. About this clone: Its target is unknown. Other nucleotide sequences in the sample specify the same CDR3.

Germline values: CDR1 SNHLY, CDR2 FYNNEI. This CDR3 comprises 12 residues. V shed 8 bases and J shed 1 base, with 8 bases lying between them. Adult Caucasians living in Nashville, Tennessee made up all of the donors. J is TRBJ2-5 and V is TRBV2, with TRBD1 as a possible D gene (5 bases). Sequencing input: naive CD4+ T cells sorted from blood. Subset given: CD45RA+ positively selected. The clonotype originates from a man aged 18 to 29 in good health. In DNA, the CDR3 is TGTGCCAGCTCAGGGTTCCAAGAGACCCAGTACTTC. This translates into CASSGFQETQYF. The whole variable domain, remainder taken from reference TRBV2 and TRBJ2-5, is EPEVTQTPSHQVTQMGQEVILRCVPISNHLYFYWYRQILGQKVEFLVSFYNNEISEKSEIFDDQFSVERPDGSNFTLKIRSTKLEDSAMYFCASSGFQETQYFGPGTRLLVL.